The 15 T cell receptor beta chains listed next were all sequenced from one sample in a study of T cell responses to AZD1222 COVID-19 vaccine. Produced via immunoSEQ multiplex PCR; TCRdb's table is partial and in-frame only. Of about 170,000 clones in the sample, 85% to 95% are singletons; the top ten hold approximately 3.9%. The sequenced sample was peripheral blood, obtained on day 0 of AZD1222 vaccination. These receptors were taken from an adult in good health.

This clone is a singleton in its sample. The CDR3 region has the DNA TGTGCCAGCAGCTTATACGGAGAGCAGTTCTTC. Amino acid sequence: CASSLYGEQFF. This rearrangement joins TRBV5-6 to TRBJ2-1; D remains unclear. This CDR3 has 11 amino acids. Trimming pared 2 bases from V and 10 bases from J, leaving 7 bases between. Germline V gene data show CDR1 as SGHDT and CDR2 as YYEEEE.

The CDR3 region is CASSEALVPGGGYTF. Here the CDR3 DNA reads TGTGCCAGCAGTGAAGCGCTCGTACCAGGCGGCGGCTACACCTTC. V usage is TRBV6-1 and J usage is TRBJ1-2; D unresolved. CDR1 is MNHNS, CDR2 SASEGT, per germline. V was shortened by 0 bases and J by 8 bases, with 16 bases between the two germline ends. The CDR3 has 15 amino acids.

The chain couples TRBV11-3 to TRBJ2-1, with TRBD2 matching 9 bases. Losses at the gene ends were 4 bases for V and 8 bases for J; bases not matched to a gene: 12. This CDR3 has 16 residues. Per the germline V gene, CDR1 is SGHNT and CDR2 is YENEEA. The CDR3 DNA reads as TGTGCCAGCAGCTCCACTGGTAGCGGGAGTGGCGATGAGCAGTTCTTC. Protein: CASSSTGSGSGDEQFF.

The rearrangement joins TRBV19 to TRBJ1-5, with D possibly matching TRBD1 (6 bases). Deletions cut 5 bases from V and 4 bases from J, with 21 bases between. There are 17 residues in the CDR3. Germline V gene data show CDR1 as LNHDA and CDR2 as SQIVND (reference sequence). In nucleotides, the CDR3 is TGTGCCAGTAGTCCCAACTCTCAGGGGAGTGGAAATCAGCCCCAGCATTTT. Protein sequence: CASSPNSQGSGNQPQHF. The whole variable domain, remainder taken from reference TRBV19 and TRBJ1-5, is DGGITQSPKYLFRKEGQNVTLSCEQNLNHDAMYWYRQDPGQGLRLIYYSQIVNDFQKGDIAEGYSVSREKKESFPLTVTSAQKNPTAFYLCASSPNSQGSGNQPQHFGDGTRLSIL.

Here the CDR3 reads CASNPRTGMDAFF. The CDR3 bases are TGTGCCAGCAACCCAAGGACAGGGATGGACGCTTTCTTT. V gene TRBV6-5 combines with J gene TRBJ1-1; 8 positions agree with TRBD1. This CDR3 has 13 amino acids. V lost 7 bases to trimming and J lost 11 bases; unmatched junction nucleotides: 12. Per the germline V gene, CDR1 is MNHEY and CDR2 is SVGAGI.

This clone appeared a few times. The chain couples TRBV5-5 to TRBJ1-5; 7 bases line up with TRBD1. The ends lost 0 bases at V and 4 bases at J; junction bases unmatched: 7. The CDR3 length is 16 residues. Germline-derived CDR1 and CDR2 are SGHKS and YYEKEE (reference sequence). The CDR3 nucleotides are TGTGCCAGCAGCTTGGGGGCGGCAGGGGGTAATCAGCCCCAGCATTTT. Protein sequence: CASSLGAAGGNQPQHF.

This clone appeared a single time. The CDR3 protein is CASSLSLGQGHEQYF. For the CDR3, the DNA is TGCGCCAGCAGCTTGAGTCTAGGACAGGGCCACGAGCAGTACTTC. V gene TRBV5-1 combines with J gene TRBJ2-7; TRBD1 agrees at 8 bases. Germline CDR1 reads SGHRS; CDR2 reads YFSETQ. CDR3 length: 15 amino acids. The V segment lost 1 base and the J segment 5 bases; nucleotides outside the gene matches: 8.

The chain uses TRBV11-3 and TRBJ2-3, with D perhaps matching TRBD2 (5 bases). The germline V gene has CDR1 SGHNT and CDR2 YENEEA. V shed 7 bases and J shed 2 bases, with 10 bases lying between them. The CDR3 has 13 residues. CDR3 residues: CASKDSLTDTQYF. DNA for the CDR3: TGTGCCAGCAAGGACTCGCTCACAGATACGCAGTATTTT.

This chain links TRBV3-1 (or the pseudogene TRBV3-2) with TRBJ2-7; D possibly corresponds to TRBD1 (6 bases). With 4 bases removed from V and 2 bases from J, the gap between germline ends came to 15 bases. From germline, CDR1 is LGHDT and CDR2 YNNKEL (reference sequence). This CDR3 has 15 residues. CDR3 sequence: CASSLGQQDTYEQYF. DNA for the CDR3: TGTGCCAGCAGCCTCGGACAGCAAGATACCTACGAGCAGTACTTC.

V is TRBV4-1 and J is TRBJ2-7; 14 bases are a match to TRBD2. Germline values: CDR1 MGHRA, CDR2 YSYEKL. The V gene end was trimmed by 4 bases and the J gene end by 2 bases; junction bases not matched to a gene: 10. There are 18 residues in the CDR3. CDR3 nucleotides: TGCGCCAGCAGCCCCCTTGGAGAGGGACTAGCGGGAGCCTACGAGCAGTACTTC. Translating gives CASSPLGEGLAGAYEQYF.

The J gene is TRBJ1-5, the V gene TRBV27; D gene ambiguous. CDR1 is MNHEY, CDR2 SMNVEV, per germline (reference sequence). V lost 2 bases and J lost 1, with 12 bases in between. This CDR3 contains 16 residues. The CDR3 region has the DNA TGTGCCAGCAGTTTAGACCCGGGTGGAAGCAATCAGCCCCAGCATTTT. This sequence encodes CASSLDPGGSNQPQHF.

This chain links TRBV28 with TRBJ1-1, with D unresolved. The CDR3 has 11 amino acids. Trimming left V 7 bases short and J 1 base short, with 4 bases between. CDR1 and CDR2 (germline): MDHEN, SYDVKM. In nucleotides, the CDR3 is TGTGCCAGCACCCAGAACACTGAAGCTTTCTTT. Protein sequence: CASTQNTEAFF.

The chain couples TRBV3-1 (or the pseudogene TRBV3-2) to TRBJ2-1; 7 bases are shared with TRBD1. With 1 base clipped from V and 9 bases from J, the junction kept 18 bases outside the gene matches. This CDR3 has 18 residues. Per germline, CDR1 LGHDT and CDR2 YNNKEL (reference sequence). The DNA for the CDR3 is TGTGCCAGCAGCCAAGCTTTAAAAGGTAGGGGGCGTAATAGTGAGCAGTTCTTC. Its protein is CASSQALKGRGRNSEQFF.

The chain joins TRBV6-2 or TRBV6-3 to TRBJ2-5, with a possible D match to TRBD1 (5 bases). Trimming cost V 5 bases and J 0 bases, with 19 bases left between them. The germline CDR1 and CDR2 sequences are MNHEY and SVGEGT. CDR3 length: 17 residues. CDR3 sequence (DNA): TGTGCCAGCAGTCTAGGGTTGGCAGGGTTTTACCAAGAGACCCAGTACTTC. It encodes CASSLGLAGFYQETQYF.

The chain links TRBV5-5 to TRBJ2-7; D ambiguous. CDR1 SGHKS and CDR2 YYEKEE come from the germline V gene (reference sequence). V shed 0 bases and J shed 2 bases, with 6 bases lying between them. The CDR3 consists of 13 residues. As DNA, the CDR3 is TGTGCCAGCAGCTTGGGTCCTACCTACGAGCAGTACTTC. It codes for CASSLGPTYEQYF.